This entry lists 18 T cell receptor beta chains sequenced from one sample in a study of blood T cell repertoires in COVID-19. Only in-frame clones appear in the TCRdb table, and some are missing; sequencing was by immunoSEQ multiplex PCR. This repertoire shows 100,000 to 150,000 clones, more than 70% found once; its top ten account for approximately 1.4%. The source material was peripheral blood. The receptors here all came from a human donor in a cohort sampled during active COVID-19.

V usage is TRBV7-9 and J usage is TRBJ2-7, with a weak D call TRBD2 (5 bases). Germline loops: CDR1 SEHNR, CDR2 FQNEAQ (reference sequence). CDR3 length: 14 residues. V lost 5 bases, J lost 3 bases, and 14 bases lay in between. CDR3 region: CASSPSGSGYEQYF. In nucleotides, the CDR3 is TGTGCCAGCAGCCCCTCGGGGTCTGGCTACGAGCAGTACTTC. The complete variable domain, with remaining parts taken from reference TRBV7-9 and TRBJ2-7, reads DTGVSQNPRHKITKRGQNVTFRCDPISEHNRLYWYRQTLGQGPEFLTYFQNEAQLEKSRLLSDRFSAERPKGSFSTLEIQRTEQGDSAMYLCASSPSGSGYEQYFGPGTRLTVT.

The chain combines TRBV3-1 (or the pseudogene TRBV3-2) with TRBJ2-5, with D possibly being TRBD2 (5 bases). There are 14 residues in the CDR3. V was trimmed by 3 bases and J by 2 bases, leaving 10 bases between them. Germline lookup yields CDR1 LGHDT and CDR2 YNNKEL (reference sequence). This CDR3 reads CASSHGRPQETQYF. CDR3 coding DNA: TGTGCCAGCAGCCATGGGAGACCGCAAGAGACCCAGTACTTC.

The chain recombines TRBV4-1 with TRBJ1-1; 7 bases align to TRBD1. Trimming cost V 0 bases and J 0 bases; bases outside gene matches: 4. CDR3 length: 16 residues. CDR1 is MGHRA and CDR2 is YSYEKL in the germline V gene. The CDR3 loop is CASSQDQDRLNTEAFF. CDR3 bases: TGCGCCAGCAGCCAAGACCAGGACAGGCTGAACACTGAAGCTTTCTTT.

The V gene is TRBV2, the J gene TRBJ1-1, with 8 bases that match TRBD1. The CDR3 totals 16 residues. V trimming: 3 bases; J trimming: 2 bases; junction bases outside the gene matches: 8. Germline CDR1 is SNHLY and CDR2 is FYNNEI. The CDR3: CASSETWTGPNTEAFF. The CDR3 coding sequence is TGTGCCAGCAGTGAGACCTGGACAGGGCCCAACACTGAAGCTTTCTTT.

The chain uses TRBV5-1 and TRBJ2-6, with TRBD1 identical over 12 bases. V trimming: 5 bases; J trimming: 0 bases; junction bases outside the gene matches: 3. Germline CDR1 SGHRS, CDR2 YFSETQ. This CDR3 is built from 17 residues. CDR3 sequence reads: CASRGTGGASGANVLTF. CDR3 bases: TGCGCCAGCAGGGGGACAGGGGGCGCCTCTGGGGCCAACGTCCTGACTTTC.

This clone was seen just once. The chain employs TRBV6-5 and TRBJ1-2; tentatively, D is TRBD1 (6 bases). This CDR3 comprises 15 residues. V shed 0 bases and J shed 7 bases, with 15 bases lying between them. Germline V gene data show CDR1 as MNHEY and CDR2 as SVGAGI. CDR3 protein: CASSYSPQGPAGYTF. The DNA of the CDR3 is TGTGCCAGCAGTTACTCACCACAGGGACCGGCTGGCTACACCTTC.

V gene TRBV5-4 combines with J gene TRBJ2-4; a possible D gene is TRBD1 (5 bases). The CDR3 spans 15 residues. V was pared by 0 bases and J by 5 bases, with 12 bases between. Germline V CDR1 and CDR2: SGHNT, YYREEE (reference sequence). The CDR3 sequence: CASSLALGAQNIQYF. The CDR3 DNA reads TGTGCCAGCAGCTTGGCCCTAGGGGCGCAAAACATTCAGTACTTC.

The V gene is TRBV5-4, the J gene TRBJ1-3, with 8 nucleotides matching TRBD1. This CDR3 is 18 amino acids long. V shed 0 bases, J shed 0 bases, and the junction held 8 bases outside the gene matches. Germline-derived CDR1 and CDR2 are SGHNT and YYREEE (reference sequence). The CDR3 loop reads CASSLGDRRLYSGNTIYF. In DNA, the CDR3 is TGTGCCAGCAGCTTGGGGGACAGGCGTCTGTACTCTGGAAACACCATATATTTT.

The rearrangement uses TRBV19 and TRBJ2-3; D might be TRBD1 (5 bases). The germline V and J ends were trimmed by 0 bases and 6 bases, with 7 bases remaining between them. Germline V lookup: CDR1 LNHDA, CDR2 SQIVND (reference sequence). CDR3 length equals 13 residues. The CDR3 coding sequence is TGTGCCAGTAGTATAGATAGGGGCGATACGCAGTATTTT. Translation gives CASSIDRGDTQYF.

The gene calls are TRBV5-6 and TRBJ2-4; 8 positions agree with TRBD1. V shed 0 bases and J 11 bases; nucleotides not matched to a gene: 10. The CDR3 length is 15 residues. Germline V CDR1 and CDR2: SGHDT, YYEEEE. CDR3 residues: CASSLVPGTGGLQYF. The CDR3, as DNA: TGTGCCAGCAGCTTGGTCCCTGGGACAGGTGGTCTTCAGTACTTC.

This chain uses TRBV5-1 with TRBJ1-2; 8 positions agree with TRBD1. Germline V gene lookup returns CDR1 SGHRS and CDR2 YFSETQ. After removal of 4 bases from V and 8 bases from J, the junction contained 13 bases not matched to a gene. CDR3 length equals 15 residues. CDR3 in DNA: TGCGCCAGCAGCGCCGACGTCGGACAGGGAGGGGGCTACACCTTC. Translated: CASSADVGQGGGYTF. Supplemented by reference TRBV5-1 and TRBJ1-2, the full variable domain reads KAGVTQTPRYLIKTRGQQVTLSCSPISGHRSVSWYQQTPGQGLQFLFEYFSETQRNKGNFPGRFSGRQFSNSRSEMNVSTLELGDSALYLCASSADVGQGGGYTFGSGTRLTVV.

The chain joins TRBV9 to TRBJ2-7, with 9 positions matching TRBD2. J gave up 2 bases and V 4 bases, and 10 bases lay outside the gene matches. This CDR3 has 16 residues. The germline gives CDR1 SGDLS, CDR2 YYNGEE. The CDR3 reads CASSRTGGGAAYEQYF. The CDR3, as DNA: TGTGCCAGCAGCCGTACTGGCGGGGGGGCCGCCTACGAGCAGTACTTC.

J is TRBJ2-7 and V is TRBV20-1; D perhaps matches TRBD2 (6 bases). Looked up from germline, CDR1 is DFQATT and CDR2 is SNEGSKA (reference sequence). V was trimmed by 3 bases and J by 2 bases, leaving 14 bases between them. The CDR3 extends over 14 amino acids. The DNA for the CDR3 is TGCAGTGCTAGTGGGTTGGGGGGTACCTACGAGCAGTACTTC. Translated: CSASGLGGTYEQYF.

The sample holds one count of this clone. The V call is TRBV7-3, the J call TRBJ2-5; TRBD1 matches 7 bases. CDR3 length: 13 residues. V was clipped by 5 bases and J by 2 bases; unmatched bases: 2. Germline-derived CDR1 and CDR2 are SGHTA and FQGTGA. The CDR3 protein is CASSTQGQETQYF. CDR3 nucleotides: TGTGCCAGCAGCACACAGGGGCAAGAGACCCAGTACTTC.

DNA for the CDR3: TGCGCCAGCAGCCAAGAGGCCAGTAGCGGGGTATACAATGAGCAGTTCTTC. Translated, it gives CASSQEASSGVYNEQFF. This chain uses TRBV4-1 with TRBJ2-1, with 8 bases fitting TRBD2. The length of the CDR3 is 17 residues. V lost 0 bases to trimming and J lost 4 bases; unmatched junction nucleotides: 8. The germline V gene encodes CDR1 MGHRA and CDR2 YSYEKL.

V is TRBV27 and J is TRBJ2-1; the D is unclear. Germline V lookup: CDR1 MNHEY, CDR2 SMNVEV (reference sequence). CDR3 length equals 12 residues. The ends were cut back, 5 bases at V and 0 bases at J, with 2 bases in the middle. The DNA of the CDR3 is TGTGCCAGCAGTCACTCCTACAATGAGCAGTTCTTC. Translation: CASSHSYNEQFF.

This clone was seen a handful of times. The genes are TRBV19 and TRBJ1-5; 11 bases are a match to TRBD1. Germline V lookup: CDR1 LNHDA, CDR2 SQIVND (reference sequence). V lost 9 bases, J lost 6 bases, and 13 bases stayed unmatched. The CDR3 has 16 residues. The CDR3 loop is CASHGQGAHRLQPQHF. CDR3 nucleotide sequence: TGTGCCAGCCACGGACAGGGGGCGCATAGACTTCAGCCCCAGCATTTT.

In this sample, this clone turned up once. This chain joins TRBV24-1 and TRBJ1-5; no reliable D call. Germline V gene sequence: CDR1 KGHDR, CDR2 SFDVKD. V lost 2 bases and J 6 bases, leaving 13 bases between the germline ends. This CDR3 has 15 amino acids. The CDR3 nucleotides read TGTGCCACCAGTGATTCGTCATCAGTCAGTCAGCCCCAGCATTTT. Its translation: CATSDSSSVSQPQHF.